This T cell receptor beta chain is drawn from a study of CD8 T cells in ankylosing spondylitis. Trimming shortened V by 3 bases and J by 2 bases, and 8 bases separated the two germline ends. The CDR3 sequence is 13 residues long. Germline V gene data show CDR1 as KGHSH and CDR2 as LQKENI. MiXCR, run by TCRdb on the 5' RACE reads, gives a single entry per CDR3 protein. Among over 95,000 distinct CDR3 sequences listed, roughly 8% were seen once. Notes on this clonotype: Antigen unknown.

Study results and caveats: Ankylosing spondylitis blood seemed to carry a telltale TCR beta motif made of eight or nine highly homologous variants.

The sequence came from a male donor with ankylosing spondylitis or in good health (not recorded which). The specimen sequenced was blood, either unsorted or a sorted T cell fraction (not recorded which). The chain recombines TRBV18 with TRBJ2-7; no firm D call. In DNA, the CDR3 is TGTGCCAGCTCACCGACCGATACCTACGAGCAGTACTTC. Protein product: CASSPTDTYEQYF. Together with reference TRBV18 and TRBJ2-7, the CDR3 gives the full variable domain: NAGVMQNPRHLVRRRGQEARLRCSPMKGHSHVYWYRQLPEEGLKFMVYLQKENIIDESGMPKERFSAEFPKEGPSILRIQQVVRGDSAAYFCASSPTDTYEQYFGPGTRLTVT.